Sequencing of this T cell receptor (beta chain) was carried out in a study of blood T cell repertoires in COVID-19 (TCRdb year 2020). Background on the whole study: The collaborator samples originated in the United States, Italy and Spain and spanned the acute and convalescent phases of COVID-19. The prospective study material was composed of cDNA or gDNA derived from T cells, B-cell-depleted T cells, or PBMCs. The dataset comprised deeply sampled blood TCRbeta repertoires from subjects exposed to, actively infected with, or recovered from COVID-19. The repertoires were released in a freely available public database intended as a resource for research on the immune response to SARS-CoV-2. The samples were drawn from two sources: the first 160 participants of the ongoing ImmuneRACE study, and over 950 subjects contributed by 6 global collaborators. A de-identified subject ID, COVID-19 status, age in years and sex were almost always included in the sample metadata. Where available, HLA class I and class II types were obtained from metadata supplied by the sample provider rather than from assay-based typing. What the authors observed across the whole study: How much clinical and demographic metadata was included differed by source and by participant, and the metadata was provided uncurated.

At one collaborating source in Seattle, patients were enrolled during active infection and were followed longitudinally through the course of disease. The collaborating institutions used their own protocols to collect whole blood in K2EDTA tubes. For TCRbeta analysis, collaborators shipped samples in one of three forms: frozen whole blood, isolated PBMCs, or DNA extracted from either of those sample types. As to this clone: Its antigen is currently not known. Nothing much larger sits one base from this clone, and base qualities are not available.

CDR1 and CDR2 are read off the germline V gene (reference sequence) as SGHKS and YYEKEE. The CDR3 spans 14 residues, from the cysteine through the phenylalanine. Just the 42-base CDR3 DNA is kept, in frame starting at base 1. V and J lose 1 base and 0 bases, and a span of 7 bases separates them. The immunoSEQ Assay, a bias-controlled multiplex PCR, was used to amplify TCRbeta CDR3 regions from genomic DNA. Per the original workflow: The number of nucleated cells in each sample was estimated by amplification of reference gene primers within the assay. To quantify the absolute abundance of each unique TCRbeta CDR3 rearrangement, sequence reads were collapsed and filtered. For each sample, productive Simpson clonality was calculated as the square root of Simpson's diversity index across productive rearrangements. TCRdb retrieved this table from immuneACCESS and kept in-frame rearrangements only. Not all clones are present; in checked studies, unresolved V genes account for under half, and no reason is known for the remainder. The V and J calls and the clone size are those of that table, but D and trimming were determined from the DNA. Here the sample has nearly 200,000 clones; around four fifths occur a single time. The ten largest account for under 0.95% of the sample.

The rearrangement joined TRBV5-5 to TRBJ2-5, and the D gene may be TRBD1, 5 bases matching. The sequenced sample was peripheral blood. This clonotype was sampled from a man aged 55 to 69 with COVID-19, enrolled during active disease. The DNA sequence is TGTGCCAGCAGCTTGCCGACAGACCAAGAGACCCAGTACTTC. Its coded protein is CASSLPTDQETQYF.